One T cell receptor beta chain is described in this entry. Germline CDR1 and CDR2: MDHEN and SYDVKM. V lost 5 bases and J 7 bases, leaving 17 bases between the germline ends. CDR3 length: 14 amino acids. Clones were sequenced by immunoSEQ multiplex PCR, and TCRdb holds only the in-frame ones, with some missing. The table records some 86,000 clones, about nine tenths of them present only once. This specimen belongs to a study of PD-1 blockade in classical Hodgkin lymphoma. Study-level background: The study gave patients nivolumab 3 mg/kg intravenously every 2 weeks.

Indicated time point: cycle 4 day 1 (C4D1), after less than 7 weeks of nivolumab. In every patient, relapse followed autologous stem cell transplantation, while exposure to brentuximab vedotin differed. The sample here was peripheral blood mononuclear cells (PBMCs), taken before the fourth cycle of nivolumab. The chain uses TRBV28 and TRBJ1-1, with D hard to call. This TCR was recovered from a human donor with classical Hodgkin lymphoma. The CDR3, as DNA: TGTGCCAGCAGTCTGCAAACAGCGGGAGATGAAGCTTTCTTT. It codes for CASSLQTAGDEAFF.